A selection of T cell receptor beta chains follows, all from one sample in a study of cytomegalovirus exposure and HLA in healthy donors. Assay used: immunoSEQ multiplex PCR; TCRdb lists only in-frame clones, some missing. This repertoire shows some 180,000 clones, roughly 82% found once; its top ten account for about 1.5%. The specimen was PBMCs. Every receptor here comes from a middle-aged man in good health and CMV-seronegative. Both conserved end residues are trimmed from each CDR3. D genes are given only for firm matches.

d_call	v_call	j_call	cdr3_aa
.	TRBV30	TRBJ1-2	AWSFTGRGYT
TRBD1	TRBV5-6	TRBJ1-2	ASSSDRGYGYT
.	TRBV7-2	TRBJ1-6	ASSFGSGINSPLH
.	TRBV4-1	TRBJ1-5	ASSQGTGQNQPQH
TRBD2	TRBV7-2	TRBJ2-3	ASSSNLAGALPDTQY
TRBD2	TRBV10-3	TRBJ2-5	AIAGGEETQY
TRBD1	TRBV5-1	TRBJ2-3	ASSQGVDTQY
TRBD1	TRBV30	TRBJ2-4	AWSVQGAQYVQY
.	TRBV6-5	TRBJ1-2	ASSSNQGSYGYT
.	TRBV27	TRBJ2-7	ASRTPASYEQY
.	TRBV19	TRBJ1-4	ATTFATNEKLF
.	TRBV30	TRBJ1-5	AWTSQSNQPQH
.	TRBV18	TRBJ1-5	ASSLSDNQPQH
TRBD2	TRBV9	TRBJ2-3	ASSPGLAGGGGGDTQY
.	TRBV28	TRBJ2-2	ASSLAPITGELF
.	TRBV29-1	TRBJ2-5	SVEEGGETQY